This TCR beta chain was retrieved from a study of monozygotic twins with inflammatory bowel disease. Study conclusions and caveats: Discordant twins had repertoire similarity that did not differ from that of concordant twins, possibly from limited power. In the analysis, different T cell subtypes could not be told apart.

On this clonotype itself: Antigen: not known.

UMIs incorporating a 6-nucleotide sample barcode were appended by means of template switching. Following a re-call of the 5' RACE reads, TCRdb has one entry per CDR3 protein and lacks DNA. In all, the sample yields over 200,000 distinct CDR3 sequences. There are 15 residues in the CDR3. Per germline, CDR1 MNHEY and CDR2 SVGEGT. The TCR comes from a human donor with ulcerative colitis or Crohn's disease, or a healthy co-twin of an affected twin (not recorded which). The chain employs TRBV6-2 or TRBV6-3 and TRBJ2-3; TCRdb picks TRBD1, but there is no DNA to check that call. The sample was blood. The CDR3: CASSLHGGITDTQYF.